The 13 T cell receptor beta chains in this list originate from one sample, sequenced in a study of blood T cells in healthy people across ages. The second PCR ran about 6 to 11 cycles with a sample-barcoded 5' primer and J-beta primers. MiXCR, applied by TCRdb to the 5' RACE reads, yields one record per CDR3 protein. The data show around 900,000 distinct CDR3 sequences, with around 26% seen just once and roughly 17% held by the top ten. The specimen sequenced was blood. The receptors derive from an elderly woman in good health.

This clonotype has a count of ten or more. The V call is TRBV7-2, the J call TRBJ2-1; D unresolved. This CDR3 spans 14 amino acids. Deletions cut 5 bases from V and 5 bases from J, with 13 bases between. Germline CDR1 is SGHTA and CDR2 is FQGNSA. The CDR3 DNA sequence: TGTGCCAGCAGCCCTACCACGGTAAACAATGAGCAGTTCTTC. Translated: CASSPTTVNNEQFF.

This clonotype has just a few counts. The chain has TRBV2 and TRBJ1-2, with D possibly TRBD1 on 6 matching bases. Trimming removed 7 bases at V and 8 bases at J, with 17 bases between. This CDR3 spans 13 amino acids. Germline V gene data show CDR1 as SNHLY and CDR2 as FYNNEI. In DNA, the CDR3 is TGTGCCAGCATTACCGACTTGGGGGCGGGCTACACCTTC. As protein: CASITDLGAGYTF.

This clonotype was counted many times. The J gene is TRBJ2-1, the V gene TRBV10-1; either TRBD1 or TRBD2 may fit D (7 bases each). V lost 4 bases and J lost 7, with 23 bases in between. Germline V CDR1 and CDR2: WNHNN, SYGVQD (reference sequence). The CDR3 runs 17 residues. The CDR3 region has the DNA TGCGCCAGCAGTGCCACGGTCTCTTTCAGGGGGGGAAATGAGCAGTTCTTC. Amino acid sequence: CASSATVSFRGGNEQFF.

This clonotype was found many times. In DNA, the CDR3 is TGTGCCAGCAGTGTAAGGGACGGCAGCTCCTATAATTCACCCCTCCACTTT. Translation gives CASSVRDGSSYNSPLHF. The rearrangement joins TRBV12-3 or TRBV12-4 to TRBJ1-6; D might be TRBD1 (5 bases). With 5 bases removed from V and 0 bases from J, the gap between germline ends came to 14 bases. The CDR3 is 17 amino acids.

With respect to this clonotype: A single base separates this from a much larger clone, so it may be a read error. The rearrangement uses TRBV24-1 and TRBJ2-1; D is tentatively TRBD1 or TRBD2 (5 bases each). The CDR3 totals 15 residues. V lost 3 bases and J lost 5, with 13 bases in between. Germline CDR1 reads KGHDR; CDR2 reads SFDVKD. The CDR3 nucleotides read TGTGCCACCAGTGATATCCGGGGCATCAACAATGAGCAGTTCTTC. The encoded protein is CATSDIRGINNEQFF.

The chain links TRBV5-6 to TRBJ2-5, with D perhaps matching TRBD2 (5 bases). V was shortened by 4 bases and J by 11 bases, with 24 bases between the two germline ends. The CDR3 has 15 amino acids. Per the germline V gene, CDR1 is SGHDT and CDR2 is YYEEEE. For the CDR3, the DNA is TGTGCCAGCAGCCCGCTAGCACCAGATTACAATGAGCAGTACTTC. The encoded protein is CASSPLAPDYNEQYF.

The chain's CDR3 is CASSLSIGYGYTF. The CDR3 nucleotides are TGTGCCAGCAGTTTAAGCATTGGGTATGGCTACACCTTC. J is TRBJ1-2 and V is TRBV12-3 or TRBV12-4, with D hard to call. This CDR3 region has 13 residues. Trimming stripped 2 bases from V and 5 bases from J, with 9 bases between.

The V call is TRBV27, the J call TRBJ2-2; D remains ambiguous. The CDR3 runs 16 residues. V lost 2 bases and J lost 5, with 15 bases in between. Per germline, CDR1 MNHEY and CDR2 SMNVEV (reference sequence). The CDR3 loop is CASSLDDSFTTGELFF. CDR3 coding DNA: TGTGCCAGCAGTTTAGACGATAGCTTTACGACCGGGGAGCTGTTTTTT.

This clonotype was picked up many times. The chain combines TRBV6-5 with TRBJ1-1; D might be TRBD1 (5 bases). The V gene lost 0 bases and the J gene lost 0 bases, with 8 bases spanning the gap. Per the germline V gene, CDR1 is MNHEY and CDR2 is SVGAGI. The CDR3 consists of 15 residues. The CDR3 DNA follows: TGTGCCAGCAGTTACTCGACAGCCGTGAACACTGAAGCTTTCTTT. Encoded protein: CASSYSTAVNTEAFF.

The sample holds many counts of this clonotype. The rearrangement joins TRBV11-2 to TRBJ2-1, with TRBD2 matching over 14 bases. Germline lookup yields CDR1 SGHAT and CDR2 FQNNGV. The trim removed 5 bases at V and 9 bases at J, leaving 6 bases unmatched. CDR3 length: 15 residues. Written as DNA, the CDR3 is TGTGCCAGCAGCCCTCCCGGGACTAGCGGGGGTGAGCAGTTCTTC. This translates into CASSPPGTSGGEQFF.

The chain has TRBV7-2 and TRBJ2-1; 12 bases map to TRBD2. V was pared by 5 bases and J by 8 bases, with 10 bases of the junction left unmatched. This CDR3 is built from 16 residues. Germline V lookup: CDR1 SGHTA, CDR2 FQGNSA. CDR3 coding DNA: TGTGCCAGCAGCCGACTAGCGGGAGCGAATAGGGATGAGCAGTTCTTC. Amino acid sequence: CASSRLAGANRDEQFF.

The chain links TRBV15 to TRBJ2-1; 12 nucleotides agree with TRBD2. The closer fit of TRBJ2-7 to the DNA end suggests the J call may be wrong. The CDR3 totals 15 residues. The germline V gene has CDR1 LNHNV and CDR2 YYDKDF (reference sequence). CDR3 bases: TGTGCCACGGGCCGACTAGCGGGGGCCTTCAATGAGCAGTACTTC. Amino acid sequence: CATGRLAGAFNEQYF.

The rearrangement uses TRBV7-2 and TRBJ1-1; D is unresolved. CDR1 SGHTA and CDR2 FQGNSA come from the germline V gene. The CDR3 spans 15 residues. Trimming pared 3 bases from V and 1 base from J, leaving 12 bases between. CDR3 nucleotides: TGTGCCAGCAGCTTTTTCTTGGTCCCGAACACTGAAGCTTTCTTT. Translated: CASSFFLVPNTEAFF.